Listed below are T cell receptor beta chains from one sample, sequenced in a study of regulatory T cells in long-lasting Graves disease. TCRdb reprocessed the multiplex PCR reads via MiXCR and lists one record per CDR3 protein. The table lists hundreds of thousands of distinct CDR3 sequences, about 16% of them singletons. The data were also submitted as part of a second study, on T cells in Graves' hyperthyroidism and ophthalmopathy.

This material consisted of peripheral blood mononuclear cells (PBMCs), taken at new diagnosis, from a patient treated with antithyroid drugs. All receptors derive from a man aged 18 to 29 with Graves disease. Each CDR3 is given with its conserved first and last residue. Each record gives: J gene, clone size, V gene, D gene, CDR3 DNA, CDR3 protein. A D gene is named only where the DNA matches it firmly. For some rows the clone size is stated as once, few or many, or as a class when expanded; others skip it.

>TRBJ1-1|many|TRBV11-2|NA
TGTGCCAGCAGCTTTAGAATACAGGGTACTGAAGCTTTCTTT
CASSFRIQGTEAFF
>TRBJ1-2|many|TRBV27|NA
TGTGCCAGCAGTTTCGGAGCTAACTATGGCTACACCTTC
CASSFGANYGYTF
>TRBJ2-5|many|TRBV7-8|TRBD1
TGTGCCAGCAGCGGGAGACAGGGGGCGAGGGTCCAAGAGACCCAGTACTTC
CASSGRQGARVQETQYF
>TRBJ2-7|few|TRBV28|NA
TGTGCCAGCAGTTCATCCCCATCCTACGAGCAGTACTTC
CASSSSPSYEQYF
>TRBJ2-1|many|TRBV2|TRBD1
TGTGCCAGCAGTGCCGACAGGGGGTCCTACAATGAGCAGTTCTTC
CASSADRGSYNEQFF
>TRBJ1-4|few|TRBV5-1|NA
TGCGCCAGCAGGCGGGGGTCTGGGGAAAAACTGTTTTTT
CASRRGSGEKLFF
>TRBJ1-2|few|TRBV5-4|NA
TGTGCCAGCAGCGGGGGGACCGAAGGATTAGGCTACACCTTC
CASSGGTEGLGYTF
>TRBJ2-7|many|TRBV6-5|NA
TGTGCCAGCAGTTACACGGGGACCTACGAGCAGTACTTC
CASSYTGTYEQYF
>TRBJ1-5|few|TRBV15|TRBD1
TGTGCCACCAGCAGTGGACAGGGAGAGGGCTACAATCAGCCCCAGCATTTT
CATSSGQGEGYNQPQHF
>TRBJ2-2|NA|TRBV11-2|TRBD2
TGTGCCAGCAGCCTCGCCGGGACTAGCGAGCCCGGGGAGCTGTTTTTT
CASSLAGTSEPGELFF
>TRBJ2-7|few|TRBV10-3|NA
TGTGCCATCAGTGAGCCTGGCGGGAAGTCCTACGAGCAGTACTTC
CAISEPGGKSYEQYF
>TRBJ1-1|few|TRBV28|NA
TGTGCCAGCTCATGGGGGCGTTTTGAAGCTTTCTTT
CASSWGRFEAFF
>TRBJ1-6|NA|TRBV6-1|NA
TGTGCCAGCAGTCCTGGGGGGGGGGGTCACAATTCACCCCTCCACTTT
CASSPGGGGHNSPLHF
>TRBJ2-3|few|TRBV7-2|TRBD1
TGTGCCAGCAGCCGTACAGGGGATAACACAGATACGCAGTATTTT
CASSRTGDNTDTQYF
>TRBJ2-7|many|TRBV27|NA
TGTGCCAGCAGTTTACGCGGGGGCCTCTCCTACGAGCAGTACTTC
CASSLRGGLSYEQYF
>TRBJ2-1|once|TRBV20-1|TRBD2
TGCAGTGCTTCCCCCCTAGCGGGAGGGGATGAGCAGTTCTTC
CSASPLAGGDEQFF
>TRBJ1-2|many|TRBV7-2|NA
TGTGCCAGCAGCCTACTTAATTGGGGGGCCTATGGCTACACCTTC
CASSLLNWGAYGYTF
>TRBJ2-7|NA|TRBV19|TRBD1
TGTGCCAGTAGTAAGACAGGGGTTGACGAGCAGTACTTC
CASSKTGVDEQYF
>TRBJ2-7|many|TRBV2|TRBD2
TGTGCCAGCAGACAGTCGACTAGCGGGACAGGGGAGCAGTACTTC
CASRQSTSGTGEQYF